This is a list of T cell receptor beta chains from one sample in a study of CD8 T cells in Susac syndrome. TCRdb reprocessed the immunoSEQ multiplex PCR reads with MiXCR, giving one entry per CDR3 protein. Among 120,000 to 150,000 distinct CDR3 sequences, 90% to 95% were seen once, and the ten largest hold approximately 0.25%. Sequencing was performed on CD8+ T cells from PBMCs. These receptors were taken from a human donor in good health. The CDR3 runs from the conserved cysteine through the conserved F or W. The D gene is left open where the match is weak. Clone size is not always given. Where it is, it says once, few, many or a class for expanded clones.

v_call	d_call	j_call	clone_size	cdr3_aa	cdr3_nt
TRBV12-3/TRBV12-4	NA	TRBJ2-5	NA	CASSIRGGETQYF	TGTGCCAGCAGCATTAGAGGGGGAGAGACCCAGTACTTC
TRBV11-2	NA	TRBJ2-1	NA	CASSLFVNEQFF	TGTGCCAGCAGCCTTTTCGTCAATGAGCAGTTCTTC
TRBV27	TRBD2	TRBJ2-5	NA	CASSTGRPGETQYF	TGTGCCAGCAGTACCGGGAGGCCGGGAGAGACCCAGTACTTC
TRBV29-1	NA	TRBJ2-1	once	CSVESGPNNEQFF	TGCAGCGTTGAGTCCGGGCCCAACAATGAGCAGTTCTTC
TRBV11-3	TRBD1	TRBJ2-3	NA	CASSGTGADTQYF	TGTGCCAGCAGCGGGACAGGGGCAGATACGCAGTATTTT
TRBV7-2	NA	TRBJ2-1	NA	CASRSLNEQFF	TGTGCCAGCAGGTCTCTCAATGAGCAGTTCTTC
TRBV9	TRBD1	TRBJ2-5	NA	CASSLGQGTSETQYF	TGTGCCAGCAGCCTGGGACAGGGGACAAGTGAGACCCAGTACTTC
TRBV25-1	TRBD1	TRBJ1-1	NA	CATEGTVSEAFF	TGTGCTACTGAGGGGACAGTTTCTGAAGCTTTCTTT
TRBV7-9	TRBD1	TRBJ1-2	NA	CASSQGVETPNYGYTF	TGTGCCAGCAGCCAGGGGGTCGAGACGCCTAACTATGGCTACACCTTC
TRBV28	NA	TRBJ2-7	NA	CASSPPLSYEQYF	TGTGCCAGCAGTCCCCCCCTGTCTTACGAGCAGTACTTC
TRBV6-2/TRBV6-3	NA	TRBJ2-1	once	CASTSGPRGDEQFF	TGTGCCAGCACGAGCGGGCCAAGAGGGGATGAGCAGTTCTTC
TRBV19	NA	TRBJ2-3	once	CASSGTGSGTDTQYF	TGTGCCAGTAGCGGTACAGGGTCCGGCACAGATACGCAGTATTTT
TRBV6-5	NA	TRBJ2-1	few	CASSYLLVGYNEQFF	TGTGCCAGCAGTTACTTACTAGTTGGCTACAATGAGCAGTTCTTC
TRBV20-1	TRBD2	TRBJ2-3	NA	CGWREGGDTQYF	TGCGGTTGGCGGGAGGGGGGAGATACGCAGTATTTT
TRBV4-3	NA	TRBJ2-3	NA	CASSPGVLPDTQYF	TGCGCCAGCAGCCCCGGAGTCCTGCCAGATACGCAGTATTTT
TRBV7-9	NA	TRBJ2-5	NA	CASSRDPEETQYF	TGTGCCAGCAGCAGGGATCCAGAAGAGACCCAGTACTTC
TRBV19	NA	TRBJ2-1	NA	CASTAGTLYNEQFF	TGTGCCAGTACAGCCGGGACCCTATACAATGAGCAGTTCTTC
TRBV27	TRBD1	TRBJ2-7	NA	CASSLVWDSFSYEQYF	TGTGCCAGCAGTTTAGTCTGGGACAGCTTCTCCTACGAGCAGTACTTC
TRBV20-1	TRBD2	TRBJ2-7	NA	CSARYREGPGEQYF	TGCAGTGCTAGATACCGGGAGGGCCCAGGCGAGCAGTACTTC
TRBV6-5	TRBD1	TRBJ1-2	NA	CASSQTGSLYGYTF	TGTGCCAGCAGTCAGACAGGGAGCTTATATGGCTACACCTTC
TRBV29-1	NA	TRBJ2-7	NA	CSVELAYASYEQYF	TGCAGCGTTGAACTAGCCTATGCCTCCTACGAGCAGTACTTC
TRBV27	NA	TRBJ2-7	NA	CASSLQGDYEQYF	TGTGCCAGCAGTTTGCAGGGCGACTACGAGCAGTACTTC
TRBV12-3/TRBV12-4	TRBD2	TRBJ2-7	few	CASSHGTSGYEQYF	TGTGCCAGCAGTCACGGGACTAGCGGCTACGAGCAGTACTTC
TRBV20-1	TRBD1	TRBJ2-1	NA	CRVVSDRVKLDEQFF	TGCAGAGTAGTATCGGACAGGGTCAAGTTGGATGAGCAGTTCTTC
TRBV20-1	NA	TRBJ2-7	NA	CSARRRDSYEQYF	TGCAGTGCTAGACGGCGGGACTCCTACGAGCAGTACTTC
TRBV4-1	NA	TRBJ2-7	NA	CASSQEQGHEQYF	TGCGCCAGCAGCCAAGAGCAGGGTCACGAGCAGTACTTC
TRBV28	NA	TRBJ2-7	once	CASQGRVLGVSNEQYF	TGTGCCAGCCAGGGTAGAGTATTGGGCGTCTCGAACGAGCAGTACTTC
TRBV27	TRBD1	TRBJ1-2	once	CASSVRLTGEHGYTF	TGTGCCAGCAGCGTACGACTCACAGGGGAGCATGGCTACACCTTC
TRBV29-1	NA	TRBJ2-1	NA	CSDTLTGLNEQFF	TGCAGCGATACCCTAACAGGGCTCAATGAGCAGTTCTTC
TRBV4-3	TRBD2	TRBJ2-7	NA	CASSQAIGLAGSYEQYF	TGCGCCAGCAGCCAAGCTATTGGACTAGCGGGATCCTACGAGCAGTACTTC
TRBV5-1	NA	TRBJ2-2	NA	CASSLSLGSTATGELFF	TGCGCCAGCAGCTTGTCTCTGGGCTCGACGGCGACCGGGGAGCTGTTTTTT
TRBV7-9	TRBD1	TRBJ1-1	NA	CASSTGQGSTEAFF	TGTGCCAGCAGCACGGGACAGGGCAGCACTGAAGCTTTCTTT
TRBV5-4	TRBD2	TRBJ2-7	NA	CASSLEAGGLDEQYF	TGTGCCAGCAGCTTGGAGGCGGGAGGGCTCGACGAGCAGTACTTC
TRBV30	NA	TRBJ1-1	NA	CAWSTGLGNTEAFF	TGTGCCTGGAGTACAGGGTTAGGGAACACTGAAGCTTTCTTT
TRBV5-1	TRBD1	TRBJ2-5	NA	CASSFNRGETQYF	TGCGCCAGCAGCTTTAACAGGGGGGAGACCCAGTACTTC
TRBV12-5	NA	TRBJ2-1	NA	CASGWRYNEQFF	TGTGCTAGTGGATGGCGGTACAATGAGCAGTTCTTC
TRBV7-7	NA	TRBJ2-7	NA	CASSRDVSYEQYF	TGTGCTAGCAGCCGGGACGTCTCCTACGAGCAGTACTTC
TRBV20-1	NA	TRBJ1-2	NA	CSARDPGAQENYGYTF	TGCAGTGCTAGAGACCCAGGGGCTCAGGAAAACTATGGCTACACCTTC
TRBV27	NA	TRBJ2-7	NA	CASSLSHPREQYF	TGTGCCAGCAGTTTATCTCATCCCCGCGAGCAGTACTTC
TRBV27	NA	TRBJ2-2	NA	CASSWPNTGELFF	TGTGCCAGCAGTTGGCCGAACACCGGGGAGCTGTTTTTT
TRBV20-1	NA	TRBJ2-5	NA	CSAGVAPQETQYF	TGCAGTGCTGGGGTCGCTCCCCAAGAGACCCAGTACTTC
TRBV15	NA	TRBJ2-7	NA	CATSRGQVGEQYF	TGTGCCACCAGCAGAGGACAGGTTGGGGAGCAGTACTTC
TRBV28	NA	TRBJ2-5	NA	CASSSPLEETQYF	TGTGCCAGCAGTTCCCCATTGGAGGAGACCCAGTACTTC
TRBV27	NA	TRBJ2-1	few	CASSPTGHEQFF	TGTGCCAGCAGTCCTACGGGGCATGAGCAGTTCTTC
TRBV27	TRBD1	TRBJ2-7	NA	CASSTGARVYEQYF	TGTGCCAGCAGCACAGGGGCCCGTGTCTACGAGCAGTACTTC
TRBV24-1	NA	TRBJ2-1	NA	CATSDFQEQFF	TGTGCCACCAGTGATTTTCAAGAGCAGTTCTTC
TRBV6-6	NA	TRBJ2-3	NA	CASRKVGARTDTQYF	TGTGCCAGCAGGAAAGTTGGGGCGCGCACAGATACGCAGTATTTT
TRBV27	NA	TRBJ2-7	NA	CASSYTPGYEQYF	TGTGCCAGCAGTTATACCCCAGGCTACGAGCAGTACTTC
TRBV30	TRBD2	TRBJ2-3	NA	CAWNSGLAGLTDTQYF	TGTGCCTGGAACTCGGGGCTAGCGGGACTCACAGATACGCAGTATTTT
TRBV19	TRBD1	TRBJ2-1	NA	CASSLGQGRYNEQFF	TGTGCCAGTAGTCTGGGACAGGGGAGGTACAATGAGCAGTTCTTC